This T cell receptor (beta chain) was sequenced in a study of blood T cell repertoires in COVID-19. This CDR3 is built from 14 residues. The germline CDR1 and CDR2 sequences are LNHNV and YYDKDF (reference sequence). V lost 5 bases to trimming and J lost 3 bases, with 10 bases between them. The repertoire was sequenced with immunoSEQ multiplex PCR; TCRdb's copy has only in-frame clones and lacks some. The data hold 20,000 to 30,000 clones, with 87% observed a single time. This rearrangement joins TRBV15 to TRBJ2-2, with D perhaps TRBD1 (5 bases). Sequenced sample: peripheral blood. This sequence was found in a human donor with active COVID-19. The donor label of this sample is uncertain. The CDR3 is CATSSGAYTGELFF. CDR3 bases: TGTGCCACCAGCTCTGGGGCGTACACCGGGGAGCTGTTTTTT. Using reference TRBV15 and TRBJ2-2 for the parts outside the CDR3, the full variable domain is DAMVIQNPRYQVTQFGKPVTLSCSQTLNHNVMYWYQQKSSQAPKLLFHYYDKDFNNEADTPDNFQSRRPNTSFCFLDIRSPGLGDTAMYLCATSSGAYTGELFFGEGSRLTVL.